This passage covers 8 T cell receptor beta chains from one sample sequenced in a study of T cells after yellow fever vaccination. TCRdb passed the 5' RACE reads through MiXCR, listing each CDR3 protein once. The sample includes nearly 550,000 distinct CDR3 sequences, 15% to 20% seen only once; the top ten take over 11%. This material consisted of PBMCs, taken 15 days after the yellow fever booster vaccination. These receptors were taken from a man younger than 45 who received the YFV17D yellow fever vaccine.

This chain connects TRBV7-2 to TRBJ2-1; D is possibly TRBD1 or TRBD2 (5 bases each). The CDR3 extends over 15 amino acids. Germline V lookup: CDR1 SGHTA, CDR2 FQGNSA. Trimming shortened V by 6 bases and J by 0 bases, and 12 bases separated the two germline ends. CDR3 protein: CASSPGTPSYNEQFF. CDR3 coding DNA: TGTGCCAGCAGTCCCGGGACCCCCTCCTACAATGAGCAGTTCTTC.

This clonotype was counted a few times. The V call is TRBV6-1, the J call TRBJ2-7, with D hard to call. V was clipped by 6 bases and J by 2 bases, with 17 bases between them. In germline, CDR1 is MNHNS, CDR2 SASEGT. CDR3 length: 15 amino acids. This CDR3 reads CASSSRPSNTYEQYF. The CDR3 DNA is TGTGCCAGCAGCTCAAGGCCGAGTAACACCTACGAGCAGTACTTC.

This clonotype turned up a few times. The J gene is TRBJ2-1, the V gene TRBV7-8, with D possibly matching TRBD2 (5 bases). V lost 1 base and J lost 9, with 13 bases in between. CDR1 and CDR2 (germline): SGHVS, FQNEAQ. The CDR3 totals 14 residues. The CDR3 loop is CASSLEWSDFEQFF. The DNA of the CDR3 is TGTGCCAGCAGCTTAGAGTGGTCGGACTTTGAGCAGTTCTTC.

The genes are TRBV19 and TRBJ2-3, with D uncertain. Germline CDR1 and CDR2: LNHDA and SQIVND (reference sequence). The CDR3 consists of 15 residues. With 3 bases removed from V and 4 bases from J, the gap between germline ends came to 14 bases. The CDR3 region has the DNA TGTGCCAGTAGTATTGCCTTCTCAACTTCAGATACGCAGTATTTT. As protein: CASSIAFSTSDTQYF.

The rearrangement links TRBV30 to TRBJ2-2; TRBD2 matches 9 bases. CDR1 is GTSNPN, CDR2 SVGIG, per germline (reference sequence). Germline trimming cut 7 bases from V and 3 bases from J; bases unmatched to any gene: 6. This CDR3 comprises 14 residues. The CDR3: CAFFGTSYTGELFF. CDR3 coding DNA: TGTGCCTTCTTCGGGACTAGCTACACCGGGGAGCTGTTTTTT.

The chain recombines TRBV6-1 with TRBJ2-7; the D is unclear. Germline CDR1 reads MNHNS; CDR2 reads SASEGT. The V end was cut by 6 bases, the J end by 5 bases, with 20 bases between. This CDR3 comprises 15 residues. Here the CDR3 DNA reads TGTGCCAGCAGCCGTAGCCCCTCGGGTAGCCACGAGCAGTACTTC. Translating it yields CASSRSPSGSHEQYF.

This chain's CDR3 is CASSYWWGYGANVLTF. The CDR3 DNA follows: TGTGCCAGCAGTTACTGGTGGGGGTATGGGGCCAACGTCCTGACTTTC. The chain recombines TRBV6-5 with TRBJ2-6, with D perhaps being TRBD1 or TRBD2 (5 bases each). The V end was cut by 1 base, the J end by 3 bases, with 10 bases between. Germline V gene lookup returns CDR1 MNHEY and CDR2 SVGAGI. There are 16 residues in the CDR3.

This clonotype was seen a handful of times. The V and J genes are TRBV6-1 and TRBJ2-5; 8 positions match TRBD2. Germline CDR1 is MNHNS and CDR2 is SASEGT. This CDR3 comprises 17 residues. Trimming removed 4 bases from V and 1 base from J; junction bases left unmatched: 11. The CDR3 coding sequence is TGTGCCAGCAGTGCGAGGACTAGCCGAGGCCCCCAAGAGACCCAGTACTTC. This gives the protein CASSARTSRGPQETQYF.